These 26 T cell receptor beta chains were sequenced from one sample in a study of cytomegalovirus exposure and HLA in healthy donors. Sequenced by immunoSEQ multiplex PCR; TCRdb stores in-frame clones only, minus some. The table has around 140,000 clones, around 87% seen once. Sequencing was carried out using PBMCs. The source of these receptors is a young man in good health and CMV-seropositive.

The chain employs TRBV29-1 and TRBJ1-2; 10 bases agree with TRBD1. The germline V gene encodes CDR1 SQVTM and CDR2 ANQGSEA. Trimming removed 1 base from V and 1 base from J; junction bases left unmatched: 15. The CDR3 has 19 residues. CDR3 DNA sequence: TGCAGCGTTGAAGCCCCCGGGTGGGACAGGGGTTATTTTAACTATGGCTACACCTTC. The encoded protein is CSVEAPGWDRGYFNYGYTF.

The gene calls are TRBV29-1 and TRBJ2-5, with 8 nucleotides matching TRBD2. Germline V gene sequence: CDR1 SQVTM, CDR2 ANQGSEA. The V segment lost 3 bases and the J segment 4 bases; nucleotides outside the gene matches: 4. This CDR3 region has 13 residues. Here the CDR3 DNA reads TGCAGCGTTGAGTGGCTAGCGGGAGAGACCCAGTACTTC. The encoded protein is CSVEWLAGETQYF.

The rearrangement links TRBV6-4 to TRBJ1-5; 7 bases match TRBD1. The CDR3 has 18 amino acids. Germline V gene data show CDR1 as MRHNA and CDR2 as SNTAGT. J gave up 0 bases and V 0 bases, and 8 bases lay outside the gene matches. DNA of the CDR3: TGTGCCAGCAGTGACTCGGATAGACAGGGCAATAGCAATCAGCCCCAGCATTTT. Protein: CASSDSDRQGNSNQPQHF.

In this sample, this clone turned up once. The V and J genes are TRBV2 and TRBJ2-1, with TRBD1 identical over 7 bases. Germline V gene lookup returns CDR1 SNHLY and CDR2 FYNNEI. This CDR3 spans 14 amino acids. With V trimmed by 10 bases and J by 4 bases, 10 bases remained unmatched. This CDR3 is CATREGAKYNEQFF. CDR3 nucleotide sequence: TGTGCCACCAGAGAGGGGGCTAAGTACAATGAGCAGTTCTTC.

The genes are TRBV5-6 and TRBJ2-3; the match to TRBD2 covers 12 bases. V lost 2 bases, J lost 0 bases, and 4 bases stayed unmatched. Germline assignment: CDR1 SGHDT and CDR2 YYEEEE. The CDR3 runs to 17 residues. The CDR3 sequence: CASSFPTSGSSTDTQYF. CDR3 sequence (DNA): TGTGCCAGCAGCTTCCCGACTAGCGGGAGTAGCACAGATACGCAGTATTTT.

The chain couples TRBV11-2 to TRBJ2-7; a weak D match, TRBD2 (6 bases). Trimming left V 7 bases short and J 7 bases short, with 17 bases between. CDR1 SGHAT and CDR2 FQNNGV come from the germline V gene. CDR3 length: 13 residues. In DNA form, the CDR3 reads TGTGCCAGCATGCGGGGTAATTGGCGAGAGCAGTACTTC. Its protein product is CASMRGNWREQYF.

This clone was counted only a few times. V gene TRBV18 combines with J gene TRBJ2-7, with a weak D call TRBD2 (6 bases). In germline, CDR1 is KGHSH, CDR2 LQKENI. V was pared by 6 bases and J by 3 bases, with 12 bases between. CDR3 size: 13 residues. CDR3 nucleotides: TGTGCCAGCTCCACGGTGGGGGGCTACGAGCAGTACTTC. It specifies CASSTVGGYEQYF. Variable domain in full (rest from reference TRBV18 and TRBJ2-7): NAGVMQNPRHLVRRRGQEARLRCSPMKGHSHVYWYRQLPEEGLKFMVYLQKENIIDESGMPKERFSAEFPKEGPSILRIQQVVRGDSAAYFCASSTVGGYEQYFGPGTRLTVT.

CDR3 region: CASSLEGGRVGEQYF. Here the CDR3 DNA reads TGTGCCAGCAGCTTAGAAGGGGGCAGGGTGGGCGAGCAGTACTTC. This chain links TRBV7-9 with TRBJ2-7; TRBD1 matches at 7 bases. The V and J ends lost 1 base and 6 bases, in that order; junction bases with no gene match: 9. Germline values: CDR1 SEHNR, CDR2 FQNEAQ (reference sequence). The CDR3 is 15 residues long.

The genes are TRBV7-6 and TRBJ2-7; TRBD2 aligns across 15 bases. Germline V gives CDR1 SGHVS, CDR2 FNYEAQ. This CDR3 comprises 20 residues. J was trimmed by 3 bases and V by 2 bases; bases with no gene match: 14. The CDR3 sequence: CASSLIPGLAGGPGYYEQYF. CDR3 DNA sequence: TGTGCCAGCAGCTTAATCCCCGGACTAGCGGGGGGGCCAGGCTACTACGAGCAGTACTTC.

The V call is TRBV7-6, the J call TRBJ2-5; 7 bases fit TRBD1. The CDR3 length is 16 residues. The V gene's germline CDR1 is SGHVS and CDR2 FNYEAQ. J gave up 5 bases and V 1 base, and 10 bases lay outside the gene matches. CDR3 sequence (DNA): TGTGCCAGCAGCTTAGGTTCGCTAGGGGGCTTGGAGACCCAGTACTTC. It encodes CASSLGSLGGLETQYF.

J is TRBJ2-7 and V is TRBV5-6; D unresolved. This CDR3 contains 17 residues. In germline, CDR1 is SGHDT, CDR2 YYEEEE. V gave up 0 bases and J gave up 0 bases, with 16 bases separating them. CDR3 bases: TGTGCCAGCAGCTTGGGGCTTGTGACCTACAGCTCCTACGAGCAGTACTTC. The encoded protein is CASSLGLVTYSSYEQYF.

The chain carries TRBV29-1 and TRBJ2-7; 9 bases line up with TRBD1. CDR1 and CDR2 (germline): SQVTM, ANQGSEA. V was pared by 7 bases and J by 4 bases, with 8 bases of the junction left unmatched. CDR3 length: 13 residues. The CDR3: CSATGTGSYEQYF. Here the CDR3 DNA reads TGCAGCGCCACCGGGACAGGGTCGTACGAGCAGTACTTC.

This chain links TRBV5-1 with TRBJ2-6; 8 nucleotides align to TRBD1. Trimming took 5 bases from V and 2 from J; bases not matched to a gene: 9. This CDR3 region has 17 residues. Germline V CDR1 and CDR2: SGHRS, YFSETQ. CDR3 region: CASRMTGVNPGANVLTF. CDR3 nucleotides: TGCGCCAGCAGGATGACAGGGGTTAATCCTGGGGCCAACGTCCTGACTTTC.

This sequence joins TRBV10-3 and TRBJ1-5, with a weak D call TRBD1 (5 bases). V gave up 0 bases and J gave up 1 base, with 16 bases separating them. Germline CDR1 is ENHRY and CDR2 is SYGVKD. CDR3 size: 18 residues. In nucleotides, the CDR3 is TGTGCCATCAGTGAGTCGACTCTATTATCAGGGAGCAATCAGCCCCAGCATTTT. It translates to CAISESTLLSGSNQPQHF.

The V and J genes are TRBV4-2 and TRBJ2-7; unclear D gene. The CDR3 contains 13 residues. Germline V CDR1 and CDR2: LGHNA, YNFKEQ. Trimming removed 3 bases from V and 1 base from J, with 7 bases in between. The CDR3 DNA follows: TGTGCCAGCAGCCATTCGGGTTCCTACGAGCAGTACTTC. Its translation: CASSHSGSYEQYF.

About this clone itself: This specimen includes other DNA sequences encoding the same CDR3. This chain links TRBV11-2 with TRBJ2-7; 7 nucleotides agree with TRBD2. CDR1 is SGHAT, CDR2 FQNNGV, per germline. The length of the CDR3 is 12 residues. Trimming took 1 base from V and 6 from J; bases not matched to a gene: 0. The CDR3 sequence: CASSLGGGEQYF. Here the CDR3 DNA reads TGTGCCAGCAGCTTAGGGGGGGGCGAGCAGTACTTC.

This sequence joins TRBV10-2 and TRBJ2-3, with TRBD2 matching 11 bases. From germline, CDR1 is WSHSY and CDR2 SAAADI. Unmatched junction bases numbered 7, after V lost 4 bases and J lost 1 base. This CDR3 has 17 amino acids. CDR3 sequence: CASSGASGRYRTDTQYF. Here the CDR3 DNA reads TGCGCCAGCAGTGGGGCTAGCGGGAGGTATCGCACAGATACGCAGTATTTT.

J is TRBJ2-1 and V is TRBV5-1; 7 nucleotides agree with TRBD1. CDR1 is SGHRS and CDR2 is YFSETQ in the germline V gene. V shed 2 bases and J 5 bases; nucleotides not matched to a gene: 7. This CDR3 comprises 15 residues. The CDR3 is CASSLGTAANNEQFF. The CDR3 DNA follows: TGCGCCAGCAGCTTAGGGACAGCCGCAAACAATGAGCAGTTCTTC. Full variable domain (remainder filled in from reference TRBV5-1 and TRBJ2-1): KAGVTQTPRYLIKTRGQQVTLSCSPISGHRSVSWYQQTPGQGLQFLFEYFSETQRNKGNFPGRFSGRQFSNSRSEMNVSTLELGDSALYLCASSLGTAANNEQFFGPGTRLTVL.

The V and J genes are TRBV10-3 and TRBJ1-2; 7 bases fit TRBD1. Unmatched junction bases numbered 13, after V lost 3 bases and J lost 6 bases. The CDR3 length is 16 residues. Germline V gives CDR1 ENHRY, CDR2 SYGVKD. CDR3 bases: TGTGCCATCAGTGACACGGGTCCGGGGACAGAGGATGGCTACACCTTC. Translated, it gives CAISDTGPGTEDGYTF.

This chain links TRBV7-2 with TRBJ2-1, with 15 bases fitting TRBD2. The V gene end was trimmed by 0 bases and the J gene end by 7 bases; junction bases not matched to a gene: 1. The CDR3 loop spans 16 amino acids. The germline V gene has CDR1 SGHTA and CDR2 FQGNSA. The CDR3 region has the DNA TGTGCCAGCAGCTTAGCGGGGACTAGCGGGAGGAATGAGCAGTTCTTC. Residues: CASSLAGTSGRNEQFF.

The genes are TRBV9 and TRBJ2-2; TRBD2 agrees at 7 bases. CDR3 size: 17 residues. Per the germline V gene, CDR1 is SGDLS and CDR2 is YYNGEE. With 0 bases clipped from V and 2 bases from J, the junction kept 7 bases outside the gene matches. CDR3 region: CASSVDARGINTGELFF. DNA for the CDR3: TGTGCCAGCAGCGTAGATGCGCGGGGGATCAACACCGGGGAGCTGTTTTTT.

This rearrangement joins TRBV9 to TRBJ2-7; TRBD2 aligns across 8 bases. Germline V gene lookup returns CDR1 SGDLS and CDR2 YYNGEE. The CDR3 runs to 16 residues. The junction had 12 bases not matched to a gene; V was cut back by 0 bases and J by 7 bases. The CDR3 spells CASSVGGVAGIGEQYF. CDR3 sequence (DNA): TGTGCCAGCAGCGTAGGAGGGGTAGCGGGGATTGGGGAGCAGTACTTC.

J is TRBJ1-3 and V is TRBV5-1; the match to TRBD1 covers 7 bases. This CDR3 spans 14 amino acids. The V gene end was trimmed by 5 bases and the J gene end by 2 bases; junction bases not matched to a gene: 4. Germline V CDR1 and CDR2: SGHRS, YFSETQ. The CDR3 DNA reads TGCGCCAGCAGGACGGGACAGCCTGGAAACACCATATATTTT. Protein sequence: CASRTGQPGNTIYF.

This clone was picked up a small number of times. The chain combines TRBV5-4 with TRBJ1-2; D might be TRBD1 (5 bases). This CDR3 contains 13 residues. Germline V gene data show CDR1 as SGHNT and CDR2 as YYREEE (reference sequence). Trimming cost V 3 bases and J 8 bases, with 14 bases left between them. CDR3 region: CASSSSGGWGYTF. The CDR3 nucleotides read TGTGCCAGCAGCTCCTCCGGGGGATGGGGCTACACCTTC. The full variable domain, its missing parts supplied by reference TRBV5-4 and TRBJ1-2, is ETGVTQSPTHLIKTRGQQVTLRCSSQSGHNTVSWYQQALGQGPQFIFQYYREEENGRGNFPPRFSGLQFPNYSSELNVNALELDDSALYLCASSSSGGWGYTFGSGTRLTVV.

The CDR3 reads CASSESRPASGPTGELFF. As DNA, the CDR3 is TGCGCCAGCAGTGAGTCGCGTCCCGCTAGCGGGCCCACCGGGGAGCTGTTTTTT. The V and J genes are TRBV10-1 and TRBJ2-2, with 8 positions matching TRBD2. In germline, CDR1 is WNHNN, CDR2 SYGVQD (reference sequence). CDR3 length equals 18 residues. The trim removed 0 bases at V and 4 bases at J, leaving 10 bases unmatched.

This chain connects TRBV6-1 to TRBJ1-2; D ambiguous. This CDR3 is built from 12 residues. The V and J ends lost 8 bases and 4 bases respectively, with 11 bases between them. Germline V gene sequence: CDR1 MNHNS, CDR2 SASEGT. The CDR3: CASHPRFYGYTF. The CDR3 nucleotides read TGTGCCAGCCACCCGAGATTCTATGGCTACACCTTC.